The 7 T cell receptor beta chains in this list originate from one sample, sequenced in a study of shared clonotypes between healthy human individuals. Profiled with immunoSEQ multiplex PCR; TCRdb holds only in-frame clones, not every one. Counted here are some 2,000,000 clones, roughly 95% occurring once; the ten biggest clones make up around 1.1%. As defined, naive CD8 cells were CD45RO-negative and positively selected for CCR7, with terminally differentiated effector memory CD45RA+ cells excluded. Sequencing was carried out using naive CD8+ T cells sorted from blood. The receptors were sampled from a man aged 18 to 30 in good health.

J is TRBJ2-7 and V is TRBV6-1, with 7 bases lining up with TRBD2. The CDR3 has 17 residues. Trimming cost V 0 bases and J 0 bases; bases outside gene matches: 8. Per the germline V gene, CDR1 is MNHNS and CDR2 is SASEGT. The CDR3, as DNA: TGTGCCAGCAGTGAAGCTTTATGGCGGGAGAGCTCCTACGAGCAGTACTTC. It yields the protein CASSEALWRESSYEQYF.

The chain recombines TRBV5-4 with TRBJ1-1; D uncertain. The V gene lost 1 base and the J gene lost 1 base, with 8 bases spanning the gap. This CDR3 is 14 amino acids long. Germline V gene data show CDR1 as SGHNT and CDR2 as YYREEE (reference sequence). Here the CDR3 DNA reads TGTGCCAGCAGCTTGTCCGGCAGGAACACTGAAGCTTTCTTT. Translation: CASSLSGRNTEAFF.

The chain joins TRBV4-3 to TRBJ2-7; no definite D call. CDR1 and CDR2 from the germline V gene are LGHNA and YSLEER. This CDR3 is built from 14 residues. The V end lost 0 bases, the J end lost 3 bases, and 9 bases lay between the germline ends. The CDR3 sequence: CASSQDSQSYEQYF. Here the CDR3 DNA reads TGCGCCAGCAGCCAAGATTCACAGAGCTACGAGCAGTACTTC.

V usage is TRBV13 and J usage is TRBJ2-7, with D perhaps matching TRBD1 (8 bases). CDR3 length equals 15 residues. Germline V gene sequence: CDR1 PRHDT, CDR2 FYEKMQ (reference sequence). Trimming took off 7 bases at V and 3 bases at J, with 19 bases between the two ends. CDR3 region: CASTEGGTGRYEQYF. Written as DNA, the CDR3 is TGTGCCAGCACCGAGGGGGGGACAGGTCGCTACGAGCAGTACTTC. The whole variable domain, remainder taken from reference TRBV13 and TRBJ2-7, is AAGVIQSPRHLIKEKRETATLKCYPIPRHDTVYWYQQGPGQDPQFLISFYEKMQSDKGSIPDRFSAQQFSDYHSELNMSSLELGDSALYFCASTEGGTGRYEQYFGPGTRLTVT.

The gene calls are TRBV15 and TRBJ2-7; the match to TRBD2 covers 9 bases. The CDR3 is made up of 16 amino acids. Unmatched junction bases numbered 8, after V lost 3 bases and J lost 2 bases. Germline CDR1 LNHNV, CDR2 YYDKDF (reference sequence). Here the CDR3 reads CATSSDLAGNTYEQYF. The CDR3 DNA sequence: TGTGCCACCAGCAGTGACCTAGCGGGGAACACCTACGAGCAGTACTTC.

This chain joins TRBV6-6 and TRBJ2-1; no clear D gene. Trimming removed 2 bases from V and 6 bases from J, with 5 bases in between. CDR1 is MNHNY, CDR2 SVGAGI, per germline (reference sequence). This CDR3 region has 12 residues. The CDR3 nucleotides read TGTGCCAGCAGTTACCTCTTCAATGAGCAGTTCTTC. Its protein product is CASSYLFNEQFF.

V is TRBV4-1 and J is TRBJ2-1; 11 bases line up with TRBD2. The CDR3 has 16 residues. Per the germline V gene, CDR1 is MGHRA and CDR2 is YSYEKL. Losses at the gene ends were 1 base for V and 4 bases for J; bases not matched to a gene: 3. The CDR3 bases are TGCGCCAGCAGCCAAGCACTAGCGGGGGAATACAATGAGCAGTTCTTC. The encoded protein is CASSQALAGEYNEQFF.